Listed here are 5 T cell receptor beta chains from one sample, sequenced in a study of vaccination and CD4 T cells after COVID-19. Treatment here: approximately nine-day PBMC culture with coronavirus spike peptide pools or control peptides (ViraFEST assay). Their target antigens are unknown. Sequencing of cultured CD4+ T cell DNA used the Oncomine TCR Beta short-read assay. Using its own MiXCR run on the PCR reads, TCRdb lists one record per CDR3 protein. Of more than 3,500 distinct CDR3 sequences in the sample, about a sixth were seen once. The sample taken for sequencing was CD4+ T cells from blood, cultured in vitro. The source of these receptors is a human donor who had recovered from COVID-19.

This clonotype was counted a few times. In nucleotides, the CDR3 is TGTGCCAGCAGTGAAGGGGCAGTCTCTGGAAACACCATATATTTT. Amino acid sequence: CASSEGAVSGNTIYF. The gene calls are TRBV6-1 and TRBJ1-3, with D unresolved. V lost 1 base to trimming and J lost 0 bases, with 7 bases between them. This CDR3 is built from 15 residues. Germline values: CDR1 MNHNS, CDR2 SASEGT.

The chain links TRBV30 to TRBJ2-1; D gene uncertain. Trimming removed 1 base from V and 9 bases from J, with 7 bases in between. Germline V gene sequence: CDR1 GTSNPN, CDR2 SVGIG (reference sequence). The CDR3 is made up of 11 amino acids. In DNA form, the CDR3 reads TGTGCCTGGAGTGCCGTAGCTGAGCAGTTCTTC. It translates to CAWSAVAEQFF.

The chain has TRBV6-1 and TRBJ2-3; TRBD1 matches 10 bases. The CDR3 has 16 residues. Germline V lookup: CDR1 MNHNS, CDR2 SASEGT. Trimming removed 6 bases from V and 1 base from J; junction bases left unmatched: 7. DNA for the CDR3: TGTGCCAGCAGCCGCGGGGGGACAGGGGGCACAGATACGCAGTATTTT. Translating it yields CASSRGGTGGTDTQYF.

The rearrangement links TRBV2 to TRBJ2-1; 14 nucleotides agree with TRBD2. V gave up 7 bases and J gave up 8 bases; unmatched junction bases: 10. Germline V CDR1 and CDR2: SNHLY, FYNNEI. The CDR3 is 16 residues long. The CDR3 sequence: CASTRGGTSGGDEQFF. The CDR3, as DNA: TGTGCCAGCACCCGGGGGGGGACTAGCGGGGGTGATGAGCAGTTCTTC.

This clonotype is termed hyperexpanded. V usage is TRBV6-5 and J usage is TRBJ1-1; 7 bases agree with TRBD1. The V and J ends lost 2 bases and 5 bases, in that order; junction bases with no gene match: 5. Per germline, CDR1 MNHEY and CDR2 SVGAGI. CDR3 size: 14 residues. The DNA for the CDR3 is TGTGCCAGCAGTTACAACAGGGGATTGACTGAAGCTTTCTTT. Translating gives CASSYNRGLTEAFF.